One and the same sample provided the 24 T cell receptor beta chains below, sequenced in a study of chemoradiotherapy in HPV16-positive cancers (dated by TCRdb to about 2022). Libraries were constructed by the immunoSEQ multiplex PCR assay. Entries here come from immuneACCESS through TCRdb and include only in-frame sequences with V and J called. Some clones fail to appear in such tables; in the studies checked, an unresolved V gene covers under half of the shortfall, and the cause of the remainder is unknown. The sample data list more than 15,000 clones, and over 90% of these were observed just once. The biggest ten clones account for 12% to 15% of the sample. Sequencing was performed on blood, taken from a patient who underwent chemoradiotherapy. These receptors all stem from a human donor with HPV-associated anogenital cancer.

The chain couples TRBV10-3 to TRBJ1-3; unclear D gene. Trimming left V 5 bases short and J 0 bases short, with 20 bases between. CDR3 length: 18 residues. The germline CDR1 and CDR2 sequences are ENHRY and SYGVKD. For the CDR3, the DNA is TGTGCCATCAGTAAATCTTACAGCACCCCGAGCTCTGGAAACACCATATATTTT. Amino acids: CAISKSYSTPSSGNTIYF.

This chain's CDR3 is CASSHPGQPQHF. CDR3 nucleotide sequence: TGTGCCAGCAGCCACCCCGGGCAGCCCCAGCATTTT. The chain couples TRBV7-9 to TRBJ1-5, with D unclear. The V gene lost 5 bases and the J gene lost 7 bases, with 9 bases spanning the gap. The CDR3 length is 12 residues. Germline CDR1 and CDR2: SEHNR and FQNEAQ (reference sequence).

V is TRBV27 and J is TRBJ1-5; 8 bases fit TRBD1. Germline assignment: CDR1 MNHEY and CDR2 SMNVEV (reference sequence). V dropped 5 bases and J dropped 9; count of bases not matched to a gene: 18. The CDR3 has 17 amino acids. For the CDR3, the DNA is TGTGCCAGCAGTCCACTTCCCGGGACAGGCAACATCAGGCCCCAGCATTTT. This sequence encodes CASSPLPGTGNIRPQHF.

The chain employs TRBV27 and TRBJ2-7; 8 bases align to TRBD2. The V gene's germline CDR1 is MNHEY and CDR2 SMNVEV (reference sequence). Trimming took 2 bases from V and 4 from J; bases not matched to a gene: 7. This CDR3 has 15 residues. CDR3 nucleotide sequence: TGTGCCAGCAGTTTACGACGCGGGGGGTTGTACGAGCAGTACTTC. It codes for CASSLRRGGLYEQYF.

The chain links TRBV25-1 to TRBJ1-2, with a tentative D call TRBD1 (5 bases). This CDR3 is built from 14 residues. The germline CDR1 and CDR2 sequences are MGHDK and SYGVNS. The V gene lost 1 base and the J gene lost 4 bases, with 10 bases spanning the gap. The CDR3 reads CASSELRQIYGYTF. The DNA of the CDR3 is TGTGCCAGCAGTGAATTGAGACAGATCTATGGCTACACCTTC.

CDR3 bases: TGTGCCAGCAGCTTACTCCGACAGACGAGCTCTGGAAACACCATATATTTT. Its protein is CASSLLRQTSSGNTIYF. The chain has TRBV7-2 and TRBJ1-3; the D gene is possibly TRBD1 (5 bases). CDR1 and CDR2 (germline): SGHTA, FQGNSA. V was pared by 2 bases and J by 0 bases, with 14 bases between. The CDR3 is 17 residues long.

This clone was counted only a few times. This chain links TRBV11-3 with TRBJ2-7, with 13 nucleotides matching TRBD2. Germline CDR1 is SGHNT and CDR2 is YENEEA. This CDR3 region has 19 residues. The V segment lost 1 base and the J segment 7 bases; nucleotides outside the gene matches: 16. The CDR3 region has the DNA TGTGCCAGCAGCTTAGTAAGACTAGCGGGGGGCCTTTTCTGGCGAGAGCAGTACGTC. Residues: CASSLVRLAGGLFWREQYV.

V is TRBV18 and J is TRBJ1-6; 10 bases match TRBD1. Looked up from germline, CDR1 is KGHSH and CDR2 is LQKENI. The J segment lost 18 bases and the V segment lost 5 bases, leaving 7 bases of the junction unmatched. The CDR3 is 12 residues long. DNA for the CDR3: TGTGCCAGCTCATCATCCGGGACAGGGGCCCACTTT. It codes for CASSSSGTGAHF. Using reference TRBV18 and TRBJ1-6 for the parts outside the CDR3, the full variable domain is NAGVMQNPRHLVRRRGQEARLRCSPMKGHSHVYWYRQLPEEGLKFMVYLQKENIIDESGMPKERFSAEFPKEGPSILRIQQVVRGDSAAYFCASSSSGTGAHFGNGTRLTVT.

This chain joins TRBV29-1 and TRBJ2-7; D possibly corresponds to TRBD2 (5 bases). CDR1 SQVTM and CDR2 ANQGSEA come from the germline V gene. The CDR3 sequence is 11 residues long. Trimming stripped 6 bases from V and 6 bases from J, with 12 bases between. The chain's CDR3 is CSVPGVSEQYF. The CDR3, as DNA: TGCAGCGTCCCCGGGGTTAGCGAGCAGTACTTC.

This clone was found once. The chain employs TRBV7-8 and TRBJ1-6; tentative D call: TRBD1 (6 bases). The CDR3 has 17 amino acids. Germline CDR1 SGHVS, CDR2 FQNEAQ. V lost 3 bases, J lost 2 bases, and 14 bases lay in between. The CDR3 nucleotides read TGTGCCAGCAGCTTTCGGGGGGGGGCCGCCTATAATTCACCCCTCCACTTT. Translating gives CASSFRGGAAYNSPLHF.

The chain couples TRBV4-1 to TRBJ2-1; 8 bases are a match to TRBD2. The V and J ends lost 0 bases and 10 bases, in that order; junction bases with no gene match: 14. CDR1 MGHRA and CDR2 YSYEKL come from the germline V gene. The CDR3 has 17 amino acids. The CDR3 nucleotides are TGCGCCAGCAGCCAAGAAATAGCACTGGCGGGGGGCCGGGAGCAGTTCTTC. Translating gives CASSQEIALAGGREQFF.

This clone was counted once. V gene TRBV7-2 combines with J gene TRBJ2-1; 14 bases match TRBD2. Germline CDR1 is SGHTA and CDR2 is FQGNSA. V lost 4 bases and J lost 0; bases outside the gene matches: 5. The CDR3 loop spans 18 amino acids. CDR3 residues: CASSSRTSGGSSYNEQFF. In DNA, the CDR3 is TGTGCCAGCAGCTCCCGGACTAGCGGGGGGTCCTCCTACAATGAGCAGTTCTTC.

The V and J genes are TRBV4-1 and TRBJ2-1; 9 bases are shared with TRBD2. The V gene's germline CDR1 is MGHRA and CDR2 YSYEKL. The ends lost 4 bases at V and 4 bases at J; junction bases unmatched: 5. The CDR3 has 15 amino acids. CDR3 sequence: CASSLETSGYNEQFF. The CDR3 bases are TGCGCCAGCAGCCTAGAGACTAGCGGATACAATGAGCAGTTCTTC.

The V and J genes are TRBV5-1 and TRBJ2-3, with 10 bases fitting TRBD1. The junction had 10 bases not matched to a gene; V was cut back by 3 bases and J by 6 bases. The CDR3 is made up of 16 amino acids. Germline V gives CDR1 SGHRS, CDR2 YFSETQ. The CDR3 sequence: CASSWKTGGVSDTQYF. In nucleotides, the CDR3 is TGCGCCAGCAGCTGGAAGACAGGGGGCGTTTCGGATACGCAGTATTTT.

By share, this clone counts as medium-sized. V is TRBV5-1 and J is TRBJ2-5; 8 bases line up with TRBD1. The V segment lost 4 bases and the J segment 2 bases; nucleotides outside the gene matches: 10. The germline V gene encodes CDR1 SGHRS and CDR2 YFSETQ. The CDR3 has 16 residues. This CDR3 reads CASSTESTGAQETQYF. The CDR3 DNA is TGCGCCAGCAGCACAGAATCGACAGGGGCACAAGAGACCCAGTACTTC. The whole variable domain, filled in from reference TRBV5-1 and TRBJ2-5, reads KAGVTQTPRYLIKTRGQQVTLSCSPISGHRSVSWYQQTPGQGLQFLFEYFSETQRNKGNFPGRFSGRQFSNSRSEMNVSTLELGDSALYLCASSTESTGAQETQYFGPGTRLLVL.

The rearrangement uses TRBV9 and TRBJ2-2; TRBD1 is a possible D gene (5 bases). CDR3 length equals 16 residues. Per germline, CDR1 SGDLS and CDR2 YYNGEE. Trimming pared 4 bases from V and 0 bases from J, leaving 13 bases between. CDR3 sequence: CASSPRTPANTGELFF. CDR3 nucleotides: TGTGCCAGCAGCCCCAGGACACCTGCGAACACCGGGGAGCTGTTTTTT.

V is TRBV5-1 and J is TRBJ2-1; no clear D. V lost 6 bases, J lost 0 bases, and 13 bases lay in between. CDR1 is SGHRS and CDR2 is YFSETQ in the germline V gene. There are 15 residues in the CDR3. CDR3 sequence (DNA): TGCGCCAGCACCCCTGGGGTAAGCTCCTACAATGAGCAGTTCTTC. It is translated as CASTPGVSSYNEQFF. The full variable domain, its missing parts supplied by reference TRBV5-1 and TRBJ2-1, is KAGVTQTPRYLIKTRGQQVTLSCSPISGHRSVSWYQQTPGQGLQFLFEYFSETQRNKGNFPGRFSGRQFSNSRSEMNVSTLELGDSALYLCASTPGVSSYNEQFFGPGTRLTVL.

CDR3 sequence (DNA): TGTGCCAGCAGTTACTCGAGGACGGAGCTACAATACGAGCAGTACTTC. Protein sequence: CASSYSRTELQYEQYF. The chain recombines TRBV6-5 with TRBJ2-7; no definite D call. V was pared by 0 bases and J by 4 bases, with 16 bases between. The CDR3 totals 16 residues. Per the germline V gene, CDR1 is MNHEY and CDR2 is SVGAGI.

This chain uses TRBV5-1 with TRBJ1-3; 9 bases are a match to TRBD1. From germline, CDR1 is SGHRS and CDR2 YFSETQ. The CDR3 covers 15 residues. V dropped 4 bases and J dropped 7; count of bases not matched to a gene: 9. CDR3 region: CASSKTGTGWNTIYF. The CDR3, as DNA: TGCGCCAGCAGCAAGACCGGGACAGGGTGGAACACCATATATTTT.

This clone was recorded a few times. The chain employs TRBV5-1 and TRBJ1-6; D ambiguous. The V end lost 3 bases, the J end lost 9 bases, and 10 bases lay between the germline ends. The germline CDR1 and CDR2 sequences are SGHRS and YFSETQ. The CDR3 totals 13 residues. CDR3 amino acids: CASSSSPISPLHF. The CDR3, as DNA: TGCGCCAGCAGCTCGTCCCCCATTTCACCCCTCCACTTT. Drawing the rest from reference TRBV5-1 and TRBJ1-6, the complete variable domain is KAGVTQTPRYLIKTRGQQVTLSCSPISGHRSVSWYQQTPGQGLQFLFEYFSETQRNKGNFPGRFSGRQFSNSRSEMNVSTLELGDSALYLCASSSSPISPLHFGNGTRLTVT.

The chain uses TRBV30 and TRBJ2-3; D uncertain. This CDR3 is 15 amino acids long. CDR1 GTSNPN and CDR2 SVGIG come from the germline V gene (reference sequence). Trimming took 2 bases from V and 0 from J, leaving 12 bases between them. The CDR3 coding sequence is TGTGCCTGGAGTTGGGCTGGAACTAGCACAGATACGCAGTATTTT. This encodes CAWSWAGTSTDTQYF.

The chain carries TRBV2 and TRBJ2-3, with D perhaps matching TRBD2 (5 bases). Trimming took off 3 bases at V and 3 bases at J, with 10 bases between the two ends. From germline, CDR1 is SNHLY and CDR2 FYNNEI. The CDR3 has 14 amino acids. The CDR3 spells CASSDEGWTDTQYF. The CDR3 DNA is TGTGCCAGCAGTGATGAGGGTTGGACAGATACGCAGTATTTT.

CDR3 protein: CAISWSSEGSEQYV. CDR3 DNA: TGTGCCATCAGTTGGTCTAGCGAGGGTAGCGAGCAGTACGTC. This chain uses TRBV10-3 with TRBJ2-7; the D gene is possibly TRBD2 (6 bases). Trimming left V 5 bases short and J 6 bases short, with 17 bases between. Germline lookup yields CDR1 ENHRY and CDR2 SYGVKD. This CDR3 has 14 amino acids.

CDR3 bases: TGTGCCAGCAGCCCAGGACCCTACAACACAGATACGCAGTATTTT. This gives the protein CASSPGPYNTDTQYF. The chain links TRBV14 to TRBJ2-3; the D is unclear. Germline V gene lookup returns CDR1 SGHDN and CDR2 FVKESK. V lost 4 bases to trimming and J lost 2 bases, with 13 bases between them. This CDR3 spans 15 amino acids. Variable domain in full (rest from reference TRBV14 and TRBJ2-3): EAGVTQFPSHSVIEKGQTVTLRCDPISGHDNLYWYRRVMGKEIKFLLHFVKESKQDESGMPNNRFLAERTGGTYSTLKVQPAELEDSGVYFCASSPGPYNTDTQYFGPGTRLTVL.